These 18 T cell receptor beta chains were sequenced from one sample in a study of blood T cell repertoires in COVID-19. Assay: immunoSEQ multiplex PCR; the TCRdb copy retains only in-frame clones and omits some. Of about 230,000 clones in the sample, about nine tenths were seen once. The sample was peripheral blood. The receptors shown here come from a man aged 50-60 years with COVID-19, enrolled during active disease.

The chain recombines TRBV10-3 with TRBJ2-1; 8 bases map to TRBD2. The CDR3 has 14 amino acids. Germline CDR1 is ENHRY and CDR2 is SYGVKD. With 11 bases clipped from V and 2 bases from J, the junction kept 8 bases outside the gene matches. The CDR3 region is CAAQRGPTYNEQFF. The CDR3 nucleotides read TGTGCCGCTCAGCGGGGGCCCACCTACAATGAGCAGTTCTTC.

This rearrangement joins TRBV2 to TRBJ2-4, with D tentatively TRBD2 (6 bases). The CDR3 spans 14 residues. V was shortened by 6 bases and J by 0 bases, with 9 bases between the two germline ends. Germline loops: CDR1 SNHLY, CDR2 FYNNEI. The CDR3 nucleotides read TGTGCCAGCAGGGCGGGGCTAGCCAAAAACATTCAGTACTTC. Its protein product is CASRAGLAKNIQYF.

This clone occurred once. CDR3 sequence reads: CATGSSGNTIYF. DNA for the CDR3: TGTGCCACGGGAAGCTCTGGAAACACCATATATTTT. The chain combines TRBV19 with TRBJ1-3, with D uncertain. Between the trimmed V and J ends, which lost 10 bases and 0 bases, there was a span of 7 bases. Germline V gene sequence: CDR1 LNHDA, CDR2 SQIVND (reference sequence). The CDR3 spans 12 residues. Combining the CDR3 with reference TRBV19 and TRBJ1-3 gives the whole variable domain DGGITQSPKYLFRKEGQNVTLSCEQNLNHDAMYWYRQDPGQGLRLIYYSQIVNDFQKGDIAEGYSVSREKKESFPLTVTSAQKNPTAFYLCATGSSGNTIYFGEGSWLTVV.

The CDR3 sequence is CASSRASVGDTQYF. CDR3 bases: TGTGCCAGTAGTAGGGCTAGCGTTGGAGATACGCAGTATTTT. The V and J genes are TRBV19 and TRBJ2-3; D may be TRBD2 (6 bases). This CDR3 is built from 14 residues. Germline assignment: CDR1 LNHDA and CDR2 SQIVND (reference sequence). V was trimmed by 4 bases and J by 5 bases, leaving 13 bases between them.

The chain is built from TRBV28 and TRBJ1-5; 8 nucleotides line up with TRBD1. Germline values: CDR1 MDHEN, CDR2 SYDVKM. CDR3 length: 14 amino acids. Trimming removed 3 bases from V and 6 bases from J; junction bases left unmatched: 4. The CDR3 region has the DNA TGTGCCAGCAGTTTTGGGACAGGACCTCAGCCCCAGCATTTT. As protein: CASSFGTGPQPQHF.

This clone was counted only a few times. This chain links TRBV27 with TRBJ1-1, with 8 bases lining up with TRBD1. CDR3 length: 15 residues. The trim removed 5 bases at V and 0 bases at J, leaving 5 bases unmatched. The V gene's germline CDR1 is MNHEY and CDR2 SMNVEV (reference sequence). The CDR3 protein is CASSNGQGVNTEAFF. The DNA for the CDR3 is TGTGCCAGCAGTAACGGACAGGGAGTGAACACTGAAGCTTTCTTT.

The chain joins TRBV12-3 or TRBV12-4 to TRBJ1-1; maybe TRBD1 (5 bases). V was clipped by 6 bases and J by 1 base, with 9 bases between them. There are 13 residues in the CDR3. CDR3 bases: TGTGCCAGCAGCCGACAGACGAACACTGAAGCTTTCTTT. Its translation: CASSRQTNTEAFF.

The V call is TRBV2, the J call TRBJ2-7, with no clear D. The CDR3 has 13 amino acids. V was cut by 5 bases and J by 7 bases, with 15 bases left in between. Germline-derived CDR1 and CDR2 are SNHLY and FYNNEI. The CDR3 nucleotides read TGTGCCAGCAGTACCTCGGGTCTTCGGGAGCAGTACTTC. Amino acid sequence: CASSTSGLREQYF.

The chain has TRBV5-4 and TRBJ2-3; 8 nucleotides align to TRBD1. V lost 6 bases and J lost 4; bases outside the gene matches: 13. The CDR3 spans 16 residues. Germline assignment: CDR1 SGHNT and CDR2 YYREEE (reference sequence). This CDR3 is CASNSRDRPFPDTQYF. CDR3 DNA: TGTGCCAGCAATTCCCGGGACAGGCCCTTCCCAGATACGCAGTATTTT. Filled out from reference TRBV5-4 and TRBJ2-3, the complete variable domain reads ETGVTQSPTHLIKTRGQQVTLRCSSQSGHNTVSWYQQALGQGPQFIFQYYREEENGRGNFPPRFSGLQFPNYSSELNVNALELDDSALYLCASNSRDRPFPDTQYFGPGTRLTVL.

CDR3 in amino acids: CASSLPGEGLNEKLFF. DNA of the CDR3: TGCGCCAGCAGTCTTCCGGGGGAGGGTCTTAATGAAAAACTGTTTTTT. The chain combines TRBV23-1 with TRBJ1-4; perhaps TRBD1 as D (5 bases). TRBV23-1 is known as an ORF, though its function is uncertain. V shed 4 bases and J shed 4 bases, with 16 bases lying between them. This CDR3 is 16 amino acids long.

This chain links TRBV7-2 with TRBJ1-3; D is perhaps TRBD1 (6 bases). The V gene's germline CDR1 is SGHTA and CDR2 FQGNSA. Trimming took off 2 bases at V and 3 bases at J, with 20 bases between the two ends. This CDR3 spans 18 amino acids. Here the CDR3 DNA reads TGTGCCAGCAGCTTATGGGGGATCAGGGGATCGAGTGGAAACACCATATATTTT. Translating it yields CASSLWGIRGSSGNTIYF.

This chain links TRBV7-9 with TRBJ1-2, with 9 positions matching TRBD1. CDR1 and CDR2 (germline): SEHNR, FQNEAQ (reference sequence). The V gene end was trimmed by 5 bases and the J gene end by 7 bases; junction bases not matched to a gene: 11. The CDR3 extends over 15 amino acids. In DNA, the CDR3 is TGTGCCAGCAGCCCAACCCGGGACAGGGAGGCTGGCTACACCTTC. This translates into CASSPTRDREAGYTF.

A single count supports this clone. The genes are TRBV29-1 and TRBJ2-7; D possibly corresponds to TRBD1 (6 bases). Germline V CDR1 and CDR2: SQVTM, ANQGSEA. The V end was cut by 6 bases, the J end by 0 bases, with 12 bases between. This CDR3 is built from 13 residues. CDR3 DNA: TGCAGCGTGGGGGCGACGAGCTCCTACGAGCAGTACTTC. It translates to CSVGATSSYEQYF.

This chain joins TRBV30 and TRBJ2-5; no clear D. V was cut by 2 bases and J by 0 bases, with 16 bases left in between. The germline V gene encodes CDR1 GTSNPN and CDR2 SVGIG (reference sequence). The CDR3 is 16 residues long. CDR3 in amino acids: CAWSTSQWAHQETQYF. The CDR3 nucleotides are TGTGCCTGGAGTACCTCCCAGTGGGCGCACCAAGAGACCCAGTACTTC. The entire variable domain, with the rest obtained from reference TRBV30 and TRBJ2-5, is as follows: SQTIHQWPATLVQPVGSPLSLECTVEGTSNPNLYWYRQAAGRGLQLLFYSVGIGQISSEVPQNLSASRPQDRQFILSSKKLLLSDSGFYLCAWSTSQWAHQETQYFGPGTRLLVL.

This clone was observed a few times. This chain connects TRBV3-1 (or the pseudogene TRBV3-2) to TRBJ1-6; D is uncertain. CDR1 is LGHDT, CDR2 YNNKEL, per germline (reference sequence). There are 12 residues in the CDR3. Deletions cut 0 bases from V and 13 bases from J, with 7 bases between. Here the CDR3 DNA reads TGTGCCAGCAGCCAAGAAAATAGTCCCCTCCACTTT. Protein sequence: CASSQENSPLHF.

The chain has TRBV19 and TRBJ1-1, with 7 bases fitting TRBD1. Per germline, CDR1 LNHDA and CDR2 SQIVND (reference sequence). CDR3 size: 14 residues. V was clipped by 4 bases and J by 4 bases; unmatched bases: 6. The chain's CDR3 is CASSTGQAVTEAFF. CDR3 coding DNA: TGTGCCAGTAGTACAGGACAGGCAGTCACTGAAGCTTTCTTT.

This clone was seen a few times. The chain combines TRBV3-1 (or the pseudogene TRBV3-2) with TRBJ1-1; TRBD1 matches 7 bases. J lost 5 bases, V lost 6 bases, and 6 bases had no gene match. The CDR3 is 13 amino acids. Germline lookup yields CDR1 LGHDT and CDR2 YNNKEL (reference sequence). The CDR3 bases are TGTGCCAGCAGTCAAATGACAGGGACTGAAGCTTTCTTT. This translates into CASSQMTGTEAFF.

The gene calls are TRBV7-9 and TRBJ2-1; 13 bases map to TRBD2. With V trimmed by 5 bases and J by 9 bases, 4 bases remained unmatched. Germline CDR1 reads SEHNR; CDR2 reads FQNEAQ (reference sequence). CDR3 size: 14 residues. The CDR3 DNA is TGTGCCAGCAGCCGACTAGCGGGAGGAGGTGAGCAGTTCTTC. It yields the protein CASSRLAGGGEQFF.